Here is one TCR beta chain with its context. At least ten counts were recorded for this clonotype. Its antigen remains unidentified. Nothing much larger sits one base from this clone, and base qualities are not available. The germline V gene gives CDR1 as MNHEY and CDR2 as SVGAGI. The CDR3 runs 15 residues from the cysteine to the phenylalanine. The kept DNA is CDR3 alone, 45 bases in frame from the first base. V is trimmed back by 6 bases and J by 4 bases, and the junction contains 6 bases that no gene match accounts for. Ophthalmopathy patients had moderately to severely active disease, Clinical Activity Score of at least 3, NOSPECS grade of at least 4, and disease duration under 3 months. Anyone with other autoimmune diseases, uncontrolled infections, pregnancy or lactation was excluded from the study. Diagnosis relied on clinical symptoms, serum thyroxine, TRAb, thyroid ultrasound and orbital computed tomography. Using Ficoll-Paque density gradient centrifugation, PBMCs were isolated from less than 11 ml of fresh peripheral blood. Total RNA was extracted using Trizol reagent, and RNA quality was checked on an Agilent 2100 Bioanalyzer.

This entry is derived from a study of Graves' ophthalmopathy and Graves' hyperthyroidism (dated by TCRdb to 2016 to 2019). For context, the study as a whole: Peripheral blood was collected at initial diagnosis, prior to any treatment. In total, approximately 130 blood samples were TCR-sequenced: fewer than 50 ophthalmopathy, approximately 75 hyperthyroidism and around 17 hyperthyroidism-to-ophthalmopathy patients. Once sampling was done, hyperthyroidism patients were given methimazole at a starting dose of 30 mg daily, while ophthalmopathy patients were given high-dose intravenous methylprednisolone. The independent validation cohort included 18 to 20 hyperthyroidism patients plus 17 patients who later progressed from hyperthyroidism to ophthalmopathy. In more than five hyperthyroidism patients, T-cell repertoires of thyroid tissue and blood were compared. The 95 to 100 discovery patients were randomly split 7:3 into training and test sets. To explore V-J signatures that distinguish ophthalmopathy from hyperthyroidism, a discovery set of about a hundred patients was enrolled, made up of under 50 with ophthalmopathy and some 58 with stable hyperthyroidism. To tell Graves' ophthalmopathy apart from Graves' hyperthyroidism, and to predict which patients would progress to ophthalmopathy, the study relied on TCR beta repertoire signatures.

For repertoire sequencing, TCR beta CDR3 regions were amplified from RNA transcripts. The first round was an RT-PCR using HTBI primers with the Qiagen OneStep RT-PCR kit, and this first round was followed by a second-round multiplex PCR, then size selection and purification. The libraries underwent paired-end sequencing with 100 bp reads on an Illumina HiSeq2000. The paper's data handling went like this. SOAPnuke was used to process the reads, removing any read that contained adapters or uncalled bases, had a mean Phred below 15, or lacked an exact match to the constant primer or identifier. COPE v1.2.5 was used to merge high-quality paired reads. Unique nucleotide sequences were defined as clonotypes and aligned to IMGT TRB V, D and J references using MiTCR v1.1. Only V-J combinations with frequency above 0.0001 were analysed, covering over 99% of repertoires. A TCR clonal expansion and chaos score per V-J combination was defined as the ratio of F50 clonal expansion to chaos observed in the TCRdist matrix. Welch's t-statistics and random forest were used to reduce the features to 10 to 15 V-J combinations, which were then used as input to a naive Bayes classifier. Thyroid-blood repertoire similarity was quantified with the Morisita-Horn index. The public reads were run again by TCRdb, first through fastp at Q25 and then through MiXCR, and only productive beta chains were kept. Merged by CDR3 protein, the rows form single entries marked with the most common genes and DNA. The V and J calls and clone size come from TCRdb's table, not from the authors' own analysis. This sample comprises about 370,000 distinct CDR3 sequences, around 19% of them detected only once. The ten largest account for roughly 1.4% of the sample.

Beyond this particular receptor, the publication reports: Among expanded thyroid clonotypes with frequency above 0.001, most also showed up in blood, which suggests that blood repertoires may reflect the thyroid immune response. In cross-validation, the 13-signature model distinguished ophthalmopathy from stable hyperthyroidism with nearly 90% sensitivity and over 81% specificity, while in the test set the corresponding values were about 80% and 75%. In validation, the model predicted ophthalmopathy progression with about 70% sensitivity and 72% to 80% specificity; fewer than 15 predicted patients were CT-confirmed with GO in a median of around 6 months. No statistical method was used to set the sample size in advance, and the investigators knew which group each participant was assigned to.

Here the chain combines TRBV6-5 and TRBJ2-2; 9 nucleotides in the junction match TRBD1. The TCR originated in a woman aged 18-29 years with Graves' ophthalmopathy. Donor details come from another sample of the same person, matched by shared clones. The material sequenced was peripheral blood. CDR3 reads: CASSRTGEGTGELFF. The DNA sequence is given as TGTGCCAGCAGCAGGACAGGGGAAGGCACCGGGGAGCTGTTTTTT.